This record covers a single T cell receptor beta chain. The antigen remains unidentified. Profiled with immunoSEQ multiplex PCR; TCRdb holds only in-frame clones, not every one. The table shows about 110,000 clones, with about nine tenths occurring only once. This sample was included in a study of T cell responses to AZD1222 COVID-19 vaccine. Notes on the study in general: The study identified only a handful of AZD1222 recipients as seropositive at baseline.

In germline, CDR1 is SNHLY, CDR2 FYNNEI. With V trimmed by 5 bases and J by 0 bases, 10 bases remained unmatched. CDR3 length equals 18 residues. This TCR was recovered from an adult in good health. The chain combines TRBV2 with TRBJ1-5; the match to TRBD1 covers 10 bases. The sample here was peripheral blood, taken on day 0 of MenACWY control vaccination. The CDR3 region is CASSPGTGAGYSNQPQHF. The CDR3, as DNA: TGTGCCAGCAGTCCCGGGACAGGGGCCGGTTATAGCAATCAGCCCCAGCATTTT.